This TCR beta chain is from a study of sequential checkpoint blockade in melanoma. The treatment denotes: randomized to nivolumab then ipilimumab (arm A) or the reverse (arm B). Patients had received no earlier DNA-damaging chemotherapy. TCRdb's copy holds only in-frame clones and misses some; the assay was immunoSEQ multiplex PCR. The data contain 10,000 to 15,000 clones, approximately 80% of them singletons. This specimen consisted of CD8+ T cells sorted from blood (inferred from file names), obtained from a patient given nivolumab and ipilimumab in sequence. The receptor was derived from a human donor with melanoma.

The CDR3 DNA sequence: TGTGCCAGCCCTCGGGGTGCGGGGGGGGGTCAAGAGACCCAGTACTTC. Encoded protein: CASPRGAGGGQETQYF. This chain connects TRBV28 to TRBJ2-5, with 9 bases matching TRBD2. CDR1 and CDR2 from the germline V gene are MDHEN and SYDVKM. This CDR3 is 16 amino acids long. V trimming: 8 bases; J trimming: 2 bases; junction bases outside the gene matches: 12.